Listed below are T cell receptor beta chains from one sample, sequenced in a study of OX40 agonist ivuxolimab in advanced cancers. Clones were sequenced by immunoSEQ multiplex PCR, and TCRdb holds only the in-frame ones, with some missing. The sample records 36,000 or so clones, 65% to 80% being singletons. The sequencing here drew on CD4+ or CD8+ T cells sorted from blood, taken in a trial of the OX40 agonist ivuxolimab. These receptors were taken from an adult with an advanced solid tumor such as melanoma, head and neck, liver or kidney cancer. The conserved cysteine and the conserved F or W are not part of the CDR3 here.

V: TRBV7-9; length: 12; J: TRBJ1-1; CDR3: ASSPEQGGAEAF
V: TRBV7-8; length: 14; J: TRBJ1-5; CDR3: ASSPPGIGGNQPQH
V: TRBV9; length: 12; J: TRBJ1-1; CDR3: ASSVDGGKTEAF
V: TRBV6-1; length: 13; J: TRBJ2-1; CDR3: ASSATSGGADEQF
V: TRBV4-1; length: 11; J: TRBJ1-1; CDR3: ASSGGVATEAF
V: TRBV19; length: 13; J: TRBJ1-1; CDR3: ASSIGDSMNTEAF
V: TRBV7-9; length: 12; J: TRBJ1-1; CDR3: ASSLAQGNTEAF
V: TRBV28; length: 12; J: TRBJ2-7; CDR3: ASSLGQANYEQY
V: TRBV7-9; length: 12; J: TRBJ2-5; CDR3: ASSLIGTAETQY
V: TRBV5-5; length: 13; J: TRBJ1-5; CDR3: ASSLDRGWGQPQH
V: TRBV30; length: 10; J: TRBJ2-5; CDR3: AWSVGGETQY
V: TRBV28; length: 15; J: TRBJ1-4; CDR3: ASAQAAGQGRNEKLF
V: TRBV10-1; length: 13; J: TRBJ2-7; CDR3: ASSRGQGKAYEQY
V: TRBV5-1; length: 12; J: TRBJ2-3; CDR3: ASSPPVGTDTQY
V: TRBV19; length: 14; J: TRBJ1-3; CDR3: ASSTGVLGSGNTIY
V: TRBV6-5; length: 13; J: TRBJ1-1; CDR3: ASSYSVFANTEAF
V: TRBV7-9; length: 13; J: TRBJ1-1; CDR3: ASSLAEGMNTEAF
V: TRBV28; length: 14; J: TRBJ2-2; CDR3: ASRPSGGENTGELF
V: TRBV10-2; length: 13; J: TRBJ2-7; CDR3: ASSERGGISYEQY
V: TRBV27; length: 11; J: TRBJ1-1; CDR3: ASSLSAGWGAF
V: TRBV7-6; length: 13; J: TRBJ1-6; CDR3: ASSLLSENNSPLH
V: TRBV10-3; length: 11; J: TRBJ2-7; CDR3: AIDRGNGYEQY
V: TRBV13; length: 15; J: TRBJ2-2; CDR3: ASSSSDRGIVTGELF
V: TRBV7-6; length: 12; J: TRBJ1-4; CDR3: ASSLEVGTEKLF
V: TRBV10-2; length: 11; J: TRBJ1-2; CDR3: ASSASGGYGYT
V: TRBV12-2; length: 15; J: TRBJ1-3; CDR3: ASRQTRCELRGNTIY
V: TRBV10-1; length: 10; J: TRBJ1-1; CDR3: AIPRQNTEAF
V: TRBV29-1; length: 17; J: TRBJ2-3; CDR3: SVEDPPLGLAGVADTQY
V: TRBV11-2; length: 12; J: TRBJ2-5; CDR3: ASSLIRTEETQY
V: TRBV7-9; length: 11; J: TRBJ2-7; CDR3: ASSRTASYEQY
V: TRBV19; length: 13; J: TRBJ1-1; CDR3: ASSGRGTMNTEAF
V: TRBV13; length: 11; J: .; CDR3: ASSLTGLYEQY
V: TRBV28; length: 12; J: TRBJ1-5; CDR3: ASRLWGYNQPQH
V: TRBV2; length: 11; J: TRBJ1-1; CDR3: ASSELENTEAF
V: TRBV5-6; length: 12; J: TRBJ1-3; CDR3: ASSFGGSGNTIY
V: TRBV5-1; length: 9; J: TRBJ2-3; CDR3: ASGGHDTQY
V: TRBV27; length: 12; J: TRBJ1-1; CDR3: ASSIQGQNTEAF
V: TRBV5-1; length: 10; J: TRBJ1-6; CDR3: ASSDDNSPLH
V: TRBV4-2; length: 13; J: TRBJ2-3; CDR3: ASSQDSGGADTQY
V: TRBV25-1; length: 9; J: TRBJ2-5; CDR3: ASSAGVEQY
V: TRBV4-1; length: 14; J: TRBJ1-1; CDR3: ASSLNLGSSYTEAF
V: TRBV5-1; length: 13; J: TRBJ1-4; CDR3: ASSLADRVQEKLF
V: TRBV19; length: 13; J: TRBJ2-7; CDR3: ASSIGTGGLREQY
V: TRBV19; length: 11; J: TRBJ2-7; CDR3: ASSMGWAYEQY